The rows below give T cell receptor beta chains drawn from one sample of a study of blood T cells in healthy people across ages. TCRdb ran MiXCR on the 5' RACE reads and lists one entry per CDR3 protein. In the table there are roughly 2 million distinct CDR3 sequences, about 49% of which are singletons. The sequenced sample was blood. The receptor source for this set is a woman between 35 and 50 years old in good health. The CDR3 runs from the conserved cysteine through the conserved F or W. D genes are given only for firm matches. Clone size is not always given. Where it is, it says once, few, many or a class for expanded clones.

j_gene	abundance	d_gene	v_gene	CDR3aa	CDR3nt
TRBJ2-5	few	TRBD1	TRBV27	CASRVRGQGARETQYF	TGTGCCAGCAGGGTTAGGGGACAGGGGGCGCGTGAGACCCAGTACTTC
TRBJ1-2	.	TRBD1	TRBV6-5	CASSYSGDGTGNGYTF	TGTGCCAGCAGTTACTCTGGTGATGGGACAGGGAATGGCTACACCTTC
TRBJ1-1	.	.	TRBV7-3	CASSLTGRANTEAFF	TGTGCCAGCAGCTTAACGGGGAGGGCGAACACTGAAGCTTTCTTT
TRBJ2-1	many	TRBD1	TRBV5-6	CASSPQGDGEQFF	TGTGCCAGCAGCCCTCAGGGGGACGGTGAGCAGTTCTTC
TRBJ2-1	few	.	TRBV29-1	CSVSSVGANEQFF	TGCAGCGTTTCCTCGGTGGGGGCGAATGAGCAGTTCTTC
TRBJ2-5	once	TRBD1	TRBV6-2/TRBV6-3	CASSYGQGVGETQYF	TGTGCCAGCAGTTATGGACAGGGCGTCGGAGAGACCCAGTACTTC
TRBJ2-5	.	.	TRBV15	CATSRDLLRARQETQYF	TGTGCCACCAGCAGAGATTTACTACGGGCTAGACAAGAGACCCAGTACTTC
TRBJ2-7	.	TRBD1	TRBV19	CVSGQGASYEQYF	TGTGTCAGTGGACAGGGAGCATCCTACGAGCAGTACTTC
TRBJ1-2	once	TRBD1	TRBV7-9	CASSPDRNRGNYGYTF	TGTGCCAGCAGCCCGGACCGAAACAGGGGAAACTATGGCTACACCTTC
TRBJ2-7	.	.	TRBV29-1	CSVVQGTYEQYF	TGCAGCGTTGTTCAGGGGACCTACGAGCAGTACTTC
TRBJ2-6	.	.	TRBV29-1	CSVEDWRGGAKDSGANVLTF	TGCAGCGTTGAAGATTGGAGGGGGGGGGCGAAAGATTCTGGGGCCAACGTCCTGACTTTC
TRBJ2-1	few	TRBD2	TRBV7-3	CASSLTRSGGASEQFF	TGTGCCAGCAGCTTAACCCGAAGCGGGGGGGCGAGTGAGCAGTTCTTC
TRBJ2-7	.	TRBD1	TRBV20-1	CSAPGQGAAYEQYF	TGCAGTGCGCCCGGACAGGGGGCGGCCTACGAGCAGTACTTC
TRBJ2-3	.	.	TRBV4-3	CASSQGPGVIDTQYF	TGCGCCAGCAGCCAAGGGCCCGGGGTTATAGATACGCAGTATTTT
TRBJ2-1	once	.	TRBV20-1	CSARGEMIYEQFF	TGCAGTGCTAGAGGTGAAATGATTTACGAGCAGTTCTTC
TRBJ2-7	.	TRBD2	TRBV7-2	CASSYRGEDRQYF	TGTGCCAGCAGCTACCGGGGGGAAGACAGGCAGTACTTC
TRBJ2-3	few	TRBD1	TRBV7-8	CASSRSGTGRDTQYF	TGTGCCAGCAGTCGAAGCGGGACAGGGAGAGATACGCAGTATTTT
TRBJ2-7	few	.	TRBV6-2/TRBV6-3	CASTYLPAGVSRSPYEQYF	TGTGCCAGCACCTATCTCCCAGCCGGAGTATCCCGAAGCCCCTACGAGCAGTACTTC
TRBJ2-5	few	.	TRBV5-1	CASSFPPSMEETQYF	TGCGCCAGCAGCTTCCCCCCCTCGATGGAAGAGACCCAGTACTTC
TRBJ2-3	.	.	TRBV5-4	CASSATSWGTDTQYF	TGTGCCAGCAGCGCAACTAGCTGGGGCACAGATACGCAGTATTTT
TRBJ2-3	.	TRBD2	TRBV20-1	CSASSGGATDTQYF	TGCAGTGCTAGCAGCGGGGGGGCCACAGATACGCAGTATTTT
TRBJ1-2	.	.	TRBV12-3/TRBV12-4	CASSFGQGSIYTF	TGTGCCAGCAGTTTTGGGCAGGGGTCAATCTACACCTTC
TRBJ2-1	.	TRBD1	TRBV9	CASSARQGAFNEQFF	TGTGCCAGCAGCGCCAGACAGGGGGCTTTCAATGAGCAGTTCTTC
TRBJ2-3	.	.	TRBV7-2	CASSLDSLAKDTQYF	TGTGCCAGCAGCTTAGACAGTCTAGCGAAAGATACGCAGTATTTT
TRBJ2-1	few	TRBD2	TRBV29-1	CSVAWRGGREQFF	TGCAGCGTTGCTTGGCGGGGGGGTCGGGAGCAGTTCTTC
TRBJ1-5	.	TRBD1	TRBV6-2/TRBV6-3	CASSYGDRVQPQHF	TGTGCCAGCAGTTACGGGGACAGGGTACAGCCCCAGCATTTT
TRBJ2-5	many	.	TRBV13	CASTRRETQYF	TGTGCCAGCACCCGGCGGGAGACCCAGTACTTC
TRBJ1-1	.	TRBD1	TRBV7-3	CASSDAGGETEAFF	TGTGCCAGCAGCGACGCAGGGGGCGAGACTGAAGCTTTCTTT
TRBJ2-4	.	TRBD1	TRBV20-1	CSARDSGTGGLKNIQYF	TGCAGTGCTAGAGACTCCGGGACAGGAGGACTCAAAAACATTCAGTACTTC
TRBJ2-4	once	.	TRBV4-1	CASSQDLGLLAKNIQYF	TGCGCCAGCAGCCAAGATCTGGGACTCTTAGCCAAAAACATTCAGTACTTC
TRBJ1-2	.	.	TRBV9	CASSVHLDRRFGYTF	TGTGCCAGCAGCGTACATCTGGACAGAAGGTTTGGCTACACCTTC
TRBJ2-7	many	TRBD1	TRBV4-1	CASSPTRDSSEQYF	TGCGCCAGCAGCCCCACTCGGGACAGTAGCGAGCAGTACTTC
TRBJ2-3	.	.	TRBV20-1	CSASEDTGLVDTQYF	TGCAGTGCTAGTGAGGATACGGGACTTGTGGATACGCAGTATTTT
TRBJ2-1	.	.	TRBV27	CASRYYGEAYNEQFF	TGTGCCAGCCGATACTACGGGGAAGCCTACAATGAGCAGTTCTTC
TRBJ2-1	.	.	TRBV7-2	CASSLGGRAGYNEQFF	TGTGCCAGCAGCTTAGGGGGACGAGCGGGTTACAATGAGCAGTTCTTC
TRBJ1-5	.	.	TRBV2	CASNGAWNQPQHF	TGTGCCAGCAACGGGGCCTGGAATCAGCCCCAGCATTTT
TRBJ2-5	few	.	TRBV29-1	CSVEDGSPGETQYF	TGCAGCGTTGAAGATGGGTCCCCCGGAGAGACCCAGTACTTC
TRBJ1-1	few	.	TRBV7-2	CASSSGPQTTEAFF	TGTGCCAGCAGCTCCGGGCCGCAGACTACTGAAGCTTTCTTT
TRBJ2-7	many	TRBD2	TRBV20-1	CSARGTSGVYEQYF	TGCAGTGCTAGAGGGACTAGCGGGGTTTACGAGCAGTACTTC
TRBJ1-1	.	.	TRBV7-2	CASSFRVQGGETEAFF	TGTGCCAGCAGTTTTAGAGTACAGGGCGGGGAGACTGAAGCTTTCTTT
TRBJ2-7	.	TRBD1	TRBV20-1	CSARDSTGGLYEQYF	TGCAGTGCTAGAGATTCGACAGGGGGCTTGTACGAGCAGTACTTC
TRBJ2-3	.	TRBD2	TRBV6-5	CASMLSGARTDTQYF	TGTGCCAGCATGCTTAGCGGGGCCCGCACAGATACGCAGTATTTT
TRBJ2-4	.	.	TRBV4-1	CASSQDGGPKNIQYF	TGCGCCAGCAGCCAAGATGGGGGGCCCAAAAACATTCAGTACTTC
TRBJ2-3	few	TRBD1	TRBV6-1	CASREGDRPFETTQYF	TGTGCCAGCAGAGAAGGGGACAGGCCCTTCGAGACTACGCAGTATTTT
TRBJ2-1	.	TRBD2	TRBV20-1	CSARDPTSGGWYNEQFF	TGCAGTGCTAGAGATCCTACTAGCGGGGGGTGGTACAATGAGCAGTTCTTC
TRBJ2-1	.	TRBD2	TRBV6-2/TRBV6-3	CASRTPGLAGYNEQFF	TGTGCCAGCAGGACACCGGGACTAGCGGGGTACAATGAGCAGTTCTTC
TRBJ2-3	.	.	TRBV25-1	CASSGAGALTDTQYF	TGTGCCAGCAGTGGGGCGGGGGCTCTCACAGATACGCAGTATTTT
TRBJ2-5	.	.	TRBV5-1	CAGSISQETQYF	TGCGCCGGCAGCATCTCCCAAGAGACCCAGTACTTC
TRBJ2-6	.	TRBD2	TRBV15	CATSRVGAGPWTSFAGANVLTF	TGTGCCACCAGCAGAGTGGGGGCAGGGCCCTGGACTAGCTTCGCTGGGGCCAACGTCCTGACTTTC
TRBJ2-3	few	TRBD2	TRBV5-6	CASSFLKRGTLWDTQYF	TGTGCCAGCAGCTTTCTTAAGCGGGGGACCCTCTGGGATACGCAGTATTTT
TRBJ1-2	.	.	TRBV4-3	CASSQDNSNYGYTF	TGCGCCAGCAGCCAAGACAACAGCAACTATGGCTACACCTTC
TRBJ1-6	.	.	TRBV20-1	CSARANPGDGSLHF	TGCAGTGCTAGAGCAAACCCAGGGGATGGTTCCCTCCACTTT